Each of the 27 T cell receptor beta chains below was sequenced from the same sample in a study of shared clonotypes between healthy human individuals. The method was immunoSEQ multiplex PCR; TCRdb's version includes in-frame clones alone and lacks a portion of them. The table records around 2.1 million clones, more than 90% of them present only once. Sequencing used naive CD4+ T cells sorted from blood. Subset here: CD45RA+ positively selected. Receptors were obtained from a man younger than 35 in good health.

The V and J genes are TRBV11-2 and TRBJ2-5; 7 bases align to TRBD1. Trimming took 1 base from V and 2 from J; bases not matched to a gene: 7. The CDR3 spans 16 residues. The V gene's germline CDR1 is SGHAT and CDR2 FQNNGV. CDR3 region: CASSLGGTDSQETQYF. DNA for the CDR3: TGTGCCAGCAGCTTAGGGGGGACAGATTCTCAAGAGACCCAGTACTTC. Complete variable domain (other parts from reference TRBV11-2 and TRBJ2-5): EAGVAQSPRYKIIEKRQSVAFWCNPISGHATLYWYQQILGQGPKLLIQFQNNGVVDDSQLPKDRFSAERLKGVDSTLKIQPAKLEDSAVYLCASSLGGTDSQETQYFGPGTRLLVL.

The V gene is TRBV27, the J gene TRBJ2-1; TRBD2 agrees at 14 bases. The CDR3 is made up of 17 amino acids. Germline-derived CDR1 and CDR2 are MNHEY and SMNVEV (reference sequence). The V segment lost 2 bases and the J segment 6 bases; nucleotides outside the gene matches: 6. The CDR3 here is CASSLTSGTSGSNEQFF. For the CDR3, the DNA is TGTGCCAGCAGTTTAACCTCGGGGACTAGCGGGAGCAATGAGCAGTTCTTC.

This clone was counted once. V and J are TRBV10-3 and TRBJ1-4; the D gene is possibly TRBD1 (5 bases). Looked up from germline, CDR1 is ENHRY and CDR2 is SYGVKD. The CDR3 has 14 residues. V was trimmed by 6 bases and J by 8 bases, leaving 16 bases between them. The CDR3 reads CAIRDGTATEKLFF. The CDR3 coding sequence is TGTGCCATCAGAGACGGGACTGCTACGGAAAAACTGTTTTTT.

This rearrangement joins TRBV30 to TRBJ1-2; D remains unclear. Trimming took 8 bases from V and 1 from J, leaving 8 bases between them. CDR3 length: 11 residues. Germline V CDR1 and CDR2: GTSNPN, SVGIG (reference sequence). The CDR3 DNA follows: TGTGCCGGTGGCAGTAACTATGGCTACACCTTC. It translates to CAGGSNYGYTF.

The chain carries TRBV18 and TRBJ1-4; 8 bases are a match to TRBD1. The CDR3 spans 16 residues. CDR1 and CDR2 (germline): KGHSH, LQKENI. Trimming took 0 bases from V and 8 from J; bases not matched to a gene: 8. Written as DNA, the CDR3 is TGTGCCAGCTCACCACCGTGGGCAGGGGGCGGAGAAAAACTGTTTTTT. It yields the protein CASSPPWAGGGEKLFF.

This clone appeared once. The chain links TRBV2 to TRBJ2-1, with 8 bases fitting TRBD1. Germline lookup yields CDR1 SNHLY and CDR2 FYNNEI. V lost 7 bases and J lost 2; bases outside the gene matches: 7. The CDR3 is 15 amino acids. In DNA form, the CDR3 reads TGTGCCAGCACAATGACAGGGGTCCCCTACAATGAGCAGTTCTTC. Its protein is CASTMTGVPYNEQFF.

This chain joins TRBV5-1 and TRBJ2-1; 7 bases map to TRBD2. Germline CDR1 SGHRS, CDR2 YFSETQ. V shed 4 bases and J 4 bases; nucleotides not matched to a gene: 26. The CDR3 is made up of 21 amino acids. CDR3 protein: CASSPGLTAGLTMRFYNEQFF. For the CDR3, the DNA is TGCGCCAGCAGCCCTGGACTAACAGCGGGGCTAACCATGAGATTTTACAATGAGCAGTTCTTC. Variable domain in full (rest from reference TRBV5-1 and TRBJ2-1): KAGVTQTPRYLIKTRGQQVTLSCSPISGHRSVSWYQQTPGQGLQFLFEYFSETQRNKGNFPGRFSGRQFSNSRSEMNVSTLELGDSALYLCASSPGLTAGLTMRFYNEQFFGPGTRLTVL.

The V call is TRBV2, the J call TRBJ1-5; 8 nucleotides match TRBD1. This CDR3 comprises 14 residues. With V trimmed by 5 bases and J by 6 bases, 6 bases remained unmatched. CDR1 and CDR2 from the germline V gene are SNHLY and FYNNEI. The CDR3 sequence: CASSSGTGAQPQHF. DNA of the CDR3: TGTGCCAGCAGTTCCGGGACAGGTGCTCAGCCCCAGCATTTT. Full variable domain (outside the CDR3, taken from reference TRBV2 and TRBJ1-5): EPEVTQTPSHQVTQMGQEVILRCVPISNHLYFYWYRQILGQKVEFLVSFYNNEISEKSEIFDDQFSVERPDGSNFTLKIRSTKLEDSAMYFCASSSGTGAQPQHFGDGTRLSIL.

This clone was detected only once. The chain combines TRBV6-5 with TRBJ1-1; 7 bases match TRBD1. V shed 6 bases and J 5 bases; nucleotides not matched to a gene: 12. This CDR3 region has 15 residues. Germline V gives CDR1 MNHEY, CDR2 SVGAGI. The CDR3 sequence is CASRPEGGGKTEAFF. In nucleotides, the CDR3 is TGTGCCAGCAGGCCAGAAGGGGGCGGGAAGACTGAAGCTTTCTTT.

This CDR3 is CASSYGRVGDTEAFF. CDR3 sequence (DNA): TGTGCCAGCAGTTACGGGCGTGTAGGGGACACTGAAGCTTTCTTT. The genes are TRBV6-5 and TRBJ1-1, with TRBD1 as a possible D gene (5 bases). Trimming took 2 bases from V and 3 from J, leaving 13 bases between them. Germline CDR1 reads MNHEY; CDR2 reads SVGAGI. This CDR3 region has 15 residues.

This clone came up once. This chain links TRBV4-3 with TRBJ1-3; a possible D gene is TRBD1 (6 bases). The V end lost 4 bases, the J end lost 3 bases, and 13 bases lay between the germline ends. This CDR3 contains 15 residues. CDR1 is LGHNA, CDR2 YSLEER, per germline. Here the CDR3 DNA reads TGCGCCAGCAGCCCTCAGGGGACGCGTGGAAACACCATATATTTT. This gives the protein CASSPQGTRGNTIYF.

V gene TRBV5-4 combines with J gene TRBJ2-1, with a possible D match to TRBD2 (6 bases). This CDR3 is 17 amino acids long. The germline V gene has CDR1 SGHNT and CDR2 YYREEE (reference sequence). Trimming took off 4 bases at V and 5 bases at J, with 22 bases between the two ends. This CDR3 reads CASSLKGDLRGHNEQFF. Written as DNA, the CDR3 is TGTGCCAGCAGCCTCAAAGGGGACTTAAGAGGGCACAATGAGCAGTTCTTC.

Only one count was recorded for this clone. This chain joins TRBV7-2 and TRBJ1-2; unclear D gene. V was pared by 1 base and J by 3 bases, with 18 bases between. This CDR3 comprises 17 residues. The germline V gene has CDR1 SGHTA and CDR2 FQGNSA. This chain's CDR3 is CASSLVTVGGADYGYTF. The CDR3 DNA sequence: TGTGCCAGCAGCTTAGTAACCGTAGGAGGCGCGGACTATGGCTACACCTTC.

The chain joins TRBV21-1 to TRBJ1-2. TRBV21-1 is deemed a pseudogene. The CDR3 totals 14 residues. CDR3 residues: CASSKAGGANGYTF. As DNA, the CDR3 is TGTGCCAGCAGCAAAGCGGGGGGCGCGAATGGCTACACCTTC.

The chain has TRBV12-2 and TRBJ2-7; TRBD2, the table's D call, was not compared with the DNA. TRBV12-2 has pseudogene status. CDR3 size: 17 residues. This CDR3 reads CASRLVSGGSSAYEQYF. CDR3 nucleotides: TGTGCAAGTCGCTTAGTAAGCGGGGGGTCGTCCGCCTACGAGCAGTACTTC.

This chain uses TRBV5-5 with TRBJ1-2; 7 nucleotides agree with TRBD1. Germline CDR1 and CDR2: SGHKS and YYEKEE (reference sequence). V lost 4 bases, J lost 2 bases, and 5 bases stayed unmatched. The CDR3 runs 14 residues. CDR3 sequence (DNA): TGTGCCAGCAGCCCCCAGGGGGGCAACTATGGCTACACCTTC. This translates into CASSPQGGNYGYTF.

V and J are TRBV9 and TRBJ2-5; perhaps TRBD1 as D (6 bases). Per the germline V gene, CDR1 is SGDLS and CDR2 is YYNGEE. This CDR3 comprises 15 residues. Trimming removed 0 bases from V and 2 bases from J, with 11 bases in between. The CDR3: CASSVDPGQQETQYF. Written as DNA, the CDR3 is TGTGCCAGCAGCGTAGACCCGGGACAACAAGAGACCCAGTACTTC.

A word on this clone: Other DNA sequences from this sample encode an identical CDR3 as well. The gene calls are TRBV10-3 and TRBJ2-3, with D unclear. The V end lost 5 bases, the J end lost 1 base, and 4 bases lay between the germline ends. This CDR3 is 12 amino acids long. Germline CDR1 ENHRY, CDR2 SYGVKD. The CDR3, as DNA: TGTGCCATCAGTATAGGCACAGATACGCAGTATTTT. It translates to CAISIGTDTQYF.

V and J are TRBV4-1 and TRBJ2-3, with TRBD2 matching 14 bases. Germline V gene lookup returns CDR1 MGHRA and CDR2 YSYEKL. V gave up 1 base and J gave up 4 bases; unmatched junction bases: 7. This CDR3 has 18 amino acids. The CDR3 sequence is CASSQVPTSGGAADTQYF. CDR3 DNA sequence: TGCGCCAGCAGCCAAGTTCCGACTAGCGGGGGGGCCGCAGATACGCAGTATTTT.

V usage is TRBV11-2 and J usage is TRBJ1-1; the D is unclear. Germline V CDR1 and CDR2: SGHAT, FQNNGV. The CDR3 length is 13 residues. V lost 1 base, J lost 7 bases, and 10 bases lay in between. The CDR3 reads CASSLGKLLEAFF. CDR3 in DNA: TGTGCCAGCAGCTTAGGAAAACTGCTTGAAGCTTTCTTT. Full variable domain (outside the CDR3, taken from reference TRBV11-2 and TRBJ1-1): EAGVAQSPRYKIIEKRQSVAFWCNPISGHATLYWYQQILGQGPKLLIQFQNNGVVDDSQLPKDRFSAERLKGVDSTLKIQPAKLEDSAVYLCASSLGKLLEAFFGQGTRLTVV.

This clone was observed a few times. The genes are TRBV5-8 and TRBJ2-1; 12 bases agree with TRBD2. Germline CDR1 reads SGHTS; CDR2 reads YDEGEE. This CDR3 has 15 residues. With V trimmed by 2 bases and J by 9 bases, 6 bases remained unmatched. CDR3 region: CASSLLAGGRGEQFF. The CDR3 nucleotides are TGTGCCAGCAGCTTACTAGCGGGAGGAAGAGGTGAGCAGTTCTTC.

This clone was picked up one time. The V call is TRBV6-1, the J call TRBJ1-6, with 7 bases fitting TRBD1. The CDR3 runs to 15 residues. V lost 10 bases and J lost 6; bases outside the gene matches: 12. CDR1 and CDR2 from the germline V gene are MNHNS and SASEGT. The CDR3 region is CATAGTANLNSPLHF. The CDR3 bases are TGTGCCACGGCCGGGACAGCGAACCTTAATTCACCCCTCCACTTT.

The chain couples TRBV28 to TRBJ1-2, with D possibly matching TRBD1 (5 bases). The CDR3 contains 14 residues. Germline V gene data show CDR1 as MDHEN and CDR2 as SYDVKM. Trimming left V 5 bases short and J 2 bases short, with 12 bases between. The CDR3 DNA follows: TGTGCCAGCAGTCCGGGGACGGTCAACTATGGCTACACCTTC. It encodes CASSPGTVNYGYTF.

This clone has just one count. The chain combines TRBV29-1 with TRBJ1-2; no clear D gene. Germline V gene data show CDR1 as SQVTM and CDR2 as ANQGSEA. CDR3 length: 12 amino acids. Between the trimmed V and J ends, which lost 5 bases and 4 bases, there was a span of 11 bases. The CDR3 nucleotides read TGCAGCGTTAGGGCCTCCCGCTATGGCTACACCTTC. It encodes CSVRASRYGYTF.

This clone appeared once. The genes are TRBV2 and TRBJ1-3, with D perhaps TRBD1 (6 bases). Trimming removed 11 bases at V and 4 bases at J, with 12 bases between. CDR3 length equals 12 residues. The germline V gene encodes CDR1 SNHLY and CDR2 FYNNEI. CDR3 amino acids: CASGAVGNTIYF. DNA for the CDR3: TGTGCCTCAGGGGCGGTGGGAAACACCATATATTTT.

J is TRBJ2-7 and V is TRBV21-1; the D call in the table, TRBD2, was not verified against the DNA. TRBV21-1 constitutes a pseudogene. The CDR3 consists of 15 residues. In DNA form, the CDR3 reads TGTGCCAGCAGCAAAAGGTCCAGCGGGAGCCACGAGCAGTACTTC. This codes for CASSKRSSGSHEQYF.

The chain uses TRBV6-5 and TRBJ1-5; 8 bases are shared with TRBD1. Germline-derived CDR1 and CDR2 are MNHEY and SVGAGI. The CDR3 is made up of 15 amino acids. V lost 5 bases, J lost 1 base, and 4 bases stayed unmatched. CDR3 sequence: CASSPRTGSNQPQHF. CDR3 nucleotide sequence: TGTGCCAGCAGTCCAAGGACAGGGAGCAATCAGCCCCAGCATTTT.